This T cell receptor (beta chain) was identified during a study of PD-1 blockade in classical Hodgkin lymphoma. Study-wide results and limits: According to reports, newly diagnosed patients had lower baseline TCR diversity than healthy donors, and relapsed/refractory patients had lower baseline TCR diversity still. Underlying causes for the observed repertoire differences were not defined, possibly disease activity or prior therapy.

Time point given: newly diagnosed, previously untreated cHL patient sample. This CDR3 contains 15 residues. The germline CDR1 and CDR2 sequences are KGHSH and LQKENI. Trimming shortened V by 4 bases and J by 0 bases, and 12 bases separated the two germline ends. On this clone itself: No antigen is known for it.

Clones were sequenced by immunoSEQ multiplex PCR, and TCRdb holds only the in-frame ones, with some missing. In the table there are fewer than 35,000 clones, approximately 94% of which are singletons. Sequenced material: peripheral blood mononuclear cells (PBMCs). This chain connects TRBV18 to TRBJ2-5; possible D gene TRBD1, 6 bases. This TCR came from a human donor with classical Hodgkin lymphoma. The CDR3 protein is CASSLRGGYQETQYF. CDR3 bases: TGTGCCAGCTCACTCAGGGGCGGTTACCAAGAGACCCAGTACTTC.